This T cell receptor beta chain was found in a study of blood T cell repertoires in COVID-19. About the study: T cells, B-cell-depleted T cells, or PBMCs supplied cDNA or gDNA.

To note about this clone: The same CDR3 arises from other DNA sequences in this sample as well.

CDR3 length: 16 amino acids. Trimming cost V 2 bases and J 1 base; bases outside gene matches: 1. Germline V gene data show CDR1 as SGDLS and CDR2 as YYNGEE. Assay: immunoSEQ multiplex PCR; the TCRdb copy retains only in-frame clones and omits some. The sample carries some 180,000 clones, approximately 80% recorded once. Sequencing used PBMCs or T cells enriched from blood (not recorded which). The TCR sequence derives from a man aged 55 to 70 who had been exposed to COVID-19. The chain has TRBV9 and TRBJ2-3; 13 bases are a match to TRBD2. The CDR3 DNA reads as TGTGCCAGCAGCGTCGGACTAGCGGGGGGCACAGATACGCAGTATTTT. Residues: CASSVGLAGGTDTQYF. The full variable domain, rest sourced from reference TRBV9 and TRBJ2-3, is DSGVTQTPKHLITATGQRVTLRCSPRSGDLSVYWYQQSLDQGLQFLIQYYNGEERAKGNILERFSAQQFPDLHSELNLSSLELGDSALYFCASSVGLAGGTDTQYFGPGTRLTVL.